These T cell receptor beta chains were read from a single sample in a study of regulatory T cells in long-lasting Graves disease. From the multiplex PCR reads, TCRdb called clonotypes with MiXCR, one entry per CDR3 protein. Of under 250,000 distinct CDR3 sequences listed, about 19% are singletons. These same data were also listed under a study on T cells in Graves' hyperthyroidism and ophthalmopathy.

The material was peripheral blood mononuclear cells (PBMCs), obtained at new diagnosis, from a patient treated with antithyroid drugs. Receptors were obtained from a woman aged 25 to 39 with Graves disease. The CDR3 runs from the conserved cysteine through the conserved F or W. Fields, in order: CDR3 DNA, CDR3 protein, V gene, D gene, J gene, clone size, CDR3 length. D genes are given only for firm matches. Only some rows state a clone size, as once, few, many or a class for expanded clones.

CDR3nt: TGCAGCGCCAAGACCAGGGATAATTCACCCCTCCACTTT
CDR3aa: CSAKTRDNSPLHF
v_gene: TRBV29-1
d_gene: -
j_gene: TRBJ1-6
abundance: many
len: 13

CDR3nt: TGCAGCGTTACACGGGACAGGGGAGAGCAGTACTTC
CDR3aa: CSVTRDRGEQYF
v_gene: TRBV29-1
d_gene: TRBD1
j_gene: TRBJ2-7
abundance: -
len: 12

CDR3nt: TGTGCCAGCAGAGGGGACGGGACTAGCGGGAGTAGTACAGATACGCAGTATTTT
CDR3aa: CASRGDGTSGSSTDTQYF
v_gene: TRBV28
d_gene: TRBD2
j_gene: TRBJ2-3
abundance: -
len: 18

CDR3nt: TGCAGTGCTAGCCGATACTCTTCTGACCGGGACGAGCAGTACTTC
CDR3aa: CSASRYSSDRDEQYF
v_gene: TRBV20-1
d_gene: -
j_gene: TRBJ2-7
abundance: many
len: 15

CDR3nt: TGCAGTGCTAGACTGGACACTGAAGCTTTCTTT
CDR3aa: CSARLDTEAFF
v_gene: TRBV20-1
d_gene: -
j_gene: TRBJ1-1
abundance: many
len: 11

CDR3nt: TGTGCCAGTAGTGTTGACAGGCCGAACACTGAAGCTTTCTTT
CDR3aa: CASSVDRPNTEAFF
v_gene: TRBV19
d_gene: -
j_gene: TRBJ1-1
abundance: many
len: 14

CDR3nt: TGTGCCAGCAGCTTACAGGGGGCCGGCGTCCACGAGCAGTACTTC
CDR3aa: CASSLQGAGVHEQYF
v_gene: TRBV9
d_gene: TRBD1
j_gene: TRBJ2-7
abundance: many
len: 15

CDR3nt: TGTGCCAGCAGCTCACAAACAGGGGGCCATACGCAGTATTTT
CDR3aa: CASSSQTGGHTQYF
v_gene: TRBV11-3
d_gene: TRBD1
j_gene: TRBJ2-3
abundance: many
len: 14

CDR3nt: TGTGCCAGCAGCTTTACAGGGGGCACTGAAGCTTTCTTT
CDR3aa: CASSFTGGTEAFF
v_gene: TRBV7-8
d_gene: TRBD1
j_gene: TRBJ1-1
abundance: many
len: 13

CDR3nt: TGCGCCAGCAGCTTGGACGGCGGGAGCGGGGGGCAGTATTTT
CDR3aa: CASSLDGGSGGQYF
v_gene: TRBV5-1
d_gene: TRBD2
j_gene: TRBJ2-3
abundance: many
len: 14

CDR3nt: TGTGCCAGCAGGGAGACTAGCGGGAGTAGCAACGAGCAGTACTTC
CDR3aa: CASRETSGSSNEQYF
v_gene: TRBV2
d_gene: TRBD2
j_gene: TRBJ2-7
abundance: many
len: 15

CDR3nt: TGTGCCAGCAGTTTAACACAGAACCAAGAGACCCAGTACTTC
CDR3aa: CASSLTQNQETQYF
v_gene: TRBV28
d_gene: -
j_gene: TRBJ2-5
abundance: many
len: 14

CDR3nt: TGTGCCAGCAGCCGCGACAGCTCCGGCTACGAGCAGTACTTC
CDR3aa: CASSRDSSGYEQYF
v_gene: TRBV7-6
d_gene: -
j_gene: TRBJ2-7
abundance: many
len: 14

CDR3nt: TGTGCCAGTAGTATAGGAGGAAGGGAACAGCCCCAGCATTTT
CDR3aa: CASSIGGREQPQHF
v_gene: TRBV19
d_gene: -
j_gene: TRBJ1-5
abundance: many
len: 14

CDR3nt: TGTGCCAGCAGCTTAGAACGGTGGCAGCCCCAGCATTTT
CDR3aa: CASSLERWQPQHF
v_gene: TRBV11-2
d_gene: -
j_gene: TRBJ1-5
abundance: -
len: 13

CDR3nt: TGTGCCAGCAGTGGACCCAGGGGGAATCAGCCCCAGCATTTT
CDR3aa: CASSGPRGNQPQHF
v_gene: TRBV2
d_gene: TRBD1
j_gene: TRBJ1-5
abundance: many
len: 14

CDR3nt: TGTGCCAGCAGCGTGGGACAGGGTGCTGGAAACACCATATATTTT
CDR3aa: CASSVGQGAGNTIYF
v_gene: TRBV9
d_gene: TRBD1
j_gene: TRBJ1-3
abundance: few
len: 15

CDR3nt: TGTGCCAGCAGCCAAGTGTTAAGTGGGAACGCTGAAGCTTTCTTT
CDR3aa: CASSQVLSGNAEAFF
v_gene: TRBV14
d_gene: -
j_gene: TRBJ1-1
abundance: many
len: 15

CDR3nt: TGTGCCGGCAGTCATCGGATGGGTTATAGCAATCAGCCCCAGCATTTT
CDR3aa: CAGSHRMGYSNQPQHF
v_gene: TRBV28
d_gene: -
j_gene: TRBJ1-5
abundance: few
len: 16

CDR3nt: TGTGCCAGCAGTTTACAGCGTAGGGCAGATACGCAGTATTTT
CDR3aa: CASSLQRRADTQYF
v_gene: TRBV27
d_gene: -
j_gene: TRBJ2-3
abundance: many
len: 14

CDR3nt: TGTGCCAGCCTTAGGTTCGGAGAGAACATTCAGTACTTC
CDR3aa: CASLRFGENIQYF
v_gene: TRBV27
d_gene: -
j_gene: TRBJ2-4
abundance: few
len: 13

CDR3nt: TGTGCCAGCAGTCCCATGGGACAGGGATATTACAATGAGCAGTTCTTC
CDR3aa: CASSPMGQGYYNEQFF
v_gene: TRBV12-3/TRBV12-4
d_gene: TRBD1
j_gene: TRBJ2-1
abundance: many
len: 16

CDR3nt: TGTGCCAGCAGTCCAACAGACAATGAGCAGTTCTTC
CDR3aa: CASSPTDNEQFF
v_gene: TRBV27
d_gene: -
j_gene: TRBJ2-1
abundance: many
len: 12

CDR3nt: TGTGCCTGGAGTAGGGGACTTCGGTACGAGCAGTACTTC
CDR3aa: CAWSRGLRYEQYF
v_gene: TRBV30
d_gene: -
j_gene: TRBJ2-7
abundance: -
len: 13

CDR3nt: TGTGCCAGCTCCCCCCCGACCGAACCGGAGGAAAAACTGTTTTTT
CDR3aa: CASSPPTEPEEKLFF
v_gene: TRBV18
d_gene: -
j_gene: TRBJ1-4
abundance: many
len: 15

CDR3nt: TGTGCCAGCAGTTCCGGGCCTCCTAATGAAAAACTGTTTTTT
CDR3aa: CASSSGPPNEKLFF
v_gene: TRBV6-4
d_gene: -
j_gene: TRBJ1-4
abundance: many
len: 14